These T cell receptor beta chains were read from a single sample in a study of blood T cell repertoires in COVID-19. Assay: immunoSEQ multiplex PCR; the TCRdb copy retains only in-frame clones and omits some. The table lists about 270,000 clones, more than 80% of them singletons, with roughly 4% in the top ten. Sequencing used PBMCs or T cells enriched from blood (not recorded which). All receptors derive from a woman aged 30 to 39 with acute COVID-19. Each CDR3 is given with its conserved first and last residue. The order of the fields is CDR3 protein, CDR3 DNA, D gene, clone size, V gene, J gene. D genes are given only for firm matches. Only part of the rows carry a size: once, few, many, or a class if the clone is expanded.

CDR3 protein: CATSDPPQGTYEQYF; CDR3 DNA: TGTGCCACCAGTGACCCTCCACAGGGAACCTACGAGCAGTACTTC; D gene: NA; clone size: NA; V gene: TRBV24-1; J gene: TRBJ2-7
CDR3 protein: CAISDGQREYGYTF; CDR3 DNA: TGTGCCATCAGTGACGGGCAGCGGGAGTATGGCTACACCTTC; D gene: NA; clone size: NA; V gene: TRBV10-3; J gene: TRBJ1-2
CDR3 protein: CASSPPTGTNTEAFF; CDR3 DNA: TGTGCCAGCAGTCCACCGACAGGGACGAACACTGAAGCTTTCTTT; D gene: TRBD1; clone size: NA; V gene: TRBV28; J gene: TRBJ1-1
CDR3 protein: CASKVGTSGTGELFF; CDR3 DNA: TGCGCCAGCAAAGTGGGGACTAGCGGCACCGGGGAGCTGTTTTTT; D gene: TRBD2; clone size: NA; V gene: TRBV5-1; J gene: TRBJ2-2
CDR3 protein: CASSLGGTPGETQYF; CDR3 DNA: TGTGCCAGCAGTTTAGGCGGGACCCCCGGAGAGACCCAGTACTTC; D gene: NA; clone size: NA; V gene: TRBV27; J gene: TRBJ2-5
CDR3 protein: CAIGRQPTAASYNEQFF; CDR3 DNA: TGTGCCATCGGCAGACAGCCTACCGCCGCCTCCTACAATGAGCAGTTCTTC; D gene: NA; clone size: NA; V gene: TRBV10-3; J gene: TRBJ2-1
CDR3 protein: CASSFRGGTSGRYEQYF; CDR3 DNA: TGTGCCAGCAGTTTCAGAGGTGGGACTAGCGGGAGATACGAGCAGTACTTC; D gene: TRBD2; clone size: NA; V gene: TRBV7-8; J gene: TRBJ2-7
CDR3 protein: CASSLVQGDSPLHF; CDR3 DNA: TGTGCCAGCAGCTTAGTACAGGGTGATTCACCCCTCCACTTT; D gene: NA; clone size: NA; V gene: TRBV7-8; J gene: TRBJ1-6
CDR3 protein: CSASGAASGISSYEQYF; CDR3 DNA: TGCAGTGCGAGTGGTGCGGCTAGCGGAATTAGCTCCTACGAGCAGTACTTC; D gene: TRBD2; clone size: NA; V gene: TRBV20-1; J gene: TRBJ2-7
CDR3 protein: CASSAEHQGADSPSTDTQYF; CDR3 DNA: TGTGCCAGCAGCGCGGAACACCAGGGGGCTGATAGCCCTAGCACAGATACGCAGTATTTT; D gene: NA; clone size: NA; V gene: TRBV21-1; J gene: TRBJ2-3
CDR3 protein: CASSSGESTDTQYF; CDR3 DNA: TGTGCCAGCAGTTCGGGAGAGAGCACAGATACGCAGTATTTT; D gene: NA; clone size: NA; V gene: TRBV11-3; J gene: TRBJ2-3
CDR3 protein: CASSPGLPNNEQFF; CDR3 DNA: TGTGCCAGCAGCCCGGGACTACCGAACAATGAGCAGTTCTTC; D gene: TRBD2; clone size: NA; V gene: TRBV7-9; J gene: TRBJ2-1
CDR3 protein: CASSLTSSTGELFF; CDR3 DNA: TGTGCCAGCAGCCTCACAAGTTCCACCGGGGAGCTGTTTTTT; D gene: NA; clone size: NA; V gene: TRBV5-5; J gene: TRBJ2-2
CDR3 protein: CASSLTGNHEQYF; CDR3 DNA: TGCGCCAGCAGCTTGACAGGGAACCACGAGCAGTACTTC; D gene: NA; clone size: NA; V gene: TRBV5-1; J gene: TRBJ2-7
CDR3 protein: CASSFGFSSGSSYNEQFF; CDR3 DNA: TGTGCCAGCAGCTTCGGTTTTAGTAGCGGGAGCTCCTACAATGAGCAGTTCTTC; D gene: TRBD2; clone size: NA; V gene: TRBV11-2; J gene: TRBJ2-1
CDR3 protein: CASSLNRQETQYF; CDR3 DNA: TGCGCCAGCAGCTTGAACAGACAAGAGACCCAGTACTTC; D gene: NA; clone size: NA; V gene: TRBV5-1; J gene: TRBJ2-5
CDR3 protein: CASRTPGANVLTF; CDR3 DNA: TGTGCCAGCAGGACTCCTGGGGCCAACGTCCTGACTTTC; D gene: NA; clone size: once; V gene: TRBV28; J gene: TRBJ2-6
CDR3 protein: CASSPGTSSEDTQYF; CDR3 DNA: TGCGCCAGCAGCCCCGGGACTAGCAGTGAAGATACGCAGTATTTT; D gene: TRBD2; clone size: NA; V gene: TRBV5-1; J gene: TRBJ2-3
CDR3 protein: CASSQDLPQEQYF; CDR3 DNA: TGCGCCAGCAGCCAAGATTTACCCCAGGAGCAGTACTTC; D gene: NA; clone size: NA; V gene: TRBV4-1; J gene: TRBJ2-7
CDR3 protein: CASSFVQRGTGELFF; CDR3 DNA: TGTGCCAGCAGCTTTGTACAGCGGGGCACCGGGGAGCTGTTTTTT; D gene: TRBD2; clone size: NA; V gene: TRBV7-2; J gene: TRBJ2-2
CDR3 protein: CSVEDLQGTSTDTQYF; CDR3 DNA: TGCAGCGTTGAAGATCTACAGGGCACTAGCACAGATACGCAGTATTTT; D gene: NA; clone size: once; V gene: TRBV29-1; J gene: TRBJ2-3
CDR3 protein: CASSFGNPPNEQFF; CDR3 DNA: TGTGCCAGCAGTTTTGGCAACCCCCCCAATGAGCAGTTCTTC; D gene: NA; clone size: NA; V gene: TRBV27; J gene: TRBJ2-1
CDR3 protein: CASTQRQGTNQPQHF; CDR3 DNA: TGTGCCAGCACCCAAAGACAGGGTACGAATCAGCCCCAGCATTTT; D gene: TRBD1; clone size: NA; V gene: TRBV6-5; J gene: TRBJ1-5
CDR3 protein: CASSKGWGPHSRQYF; CDR3 DNA: TGTGCCAGCAGCAAAGGATGGGGCCCCCATAGTAGACAGTACTTC; D gene: NA; clone size: NA; V gene: TRBV21-1; J gene: TRBJ2-7
CDR3 protein: CASSSTRTSETGELFF; CDR3 DNA: TGCGCCAGCAGCTCGACCCGGACTAGCGAAACCGGGGAGCTGTTTTTT; D gene: TRBD2; clone size: NA; V gene: TRBV5-1; J gene: TRBJ2-2
CDR3 protein: CASQGSPQRVFF; CDR3 DNA: TGTGCCAGTCAGGGGTCCCCCCAAAGGGTGTTCTTT; D gene: NA; clone size: NA; V gene: TRBV6-5; J gene: TRBJ1-1